What follows are 5 T cell receptor beta chains derived from one specimen sequenced in a study of cytomegalovirus exposure and HLA in healthy donors. Both 60 Vbeta primers and 13 Jbeta primers went into the PCR. Sequencing used immunoSEQ multiplex PCR; TCRdb keeps in-frame clones, though not all of them. The sample holds approximately 150,000 clones; approximately 82% are singletons and the top ten take 11%. Sequenced: PBMCs. Receptor source: a man younger than 35 in good health and CMV-seropositive.

This clone was counted a single time. The gene calls are TRBV9 and TRBJ1-3; the match to TRBD1 covers 7 bases. J gave up 0 bases and V 4 bases, and 4 bases lay outside the gene matches. The germline V gene has CDR1 SGDLS and CDR2 YYNGEE. The CDR3 has 15 residues. CDR3 amino acids: CASSLGQSSGNTIYF. As DNA, the CDR3 is TGTGCCAGCAGCTTGGGACAGAGCTCTGGAAACACCATATATTTT.

The chain combines TRBV28 with TRBJ1-2; no clear D gene. V was cut by 3 bases and J by 3 bases, with 11 bases left in between. Germline V gene data show CDR1 as MDHEN and CDR2 as SYDVKM. This CDR3 is 14 amino acids long. The CDR3 loop is CASSFPNRYYGYTF. In nucleotides, the CDR3 is TGTGCCAGCAGTTTCCCCAACAGATACTATGGCTACACCTTC.

Turning to this clone: No conserved phenylalanine or tryptophan ends this CDR3, so it is likely a read error. The chain recombines TRBV28 with TRBJ2-4; D is perhaps TRBD1 (6 bases). V was clipped by 6 bases and J by 1 base, with 16 bases between them. CDR1 and CDR2 (germline): MDHEN, SYDVKM. There are 16 residues in the CDR3. CDR3 coding DNA: TGTGCCAGCAGATCATTGGGGGCGGTCGCCAAAAACATTCAGTACCTC. This codes for CASRSLGAVAKNIQYL.

The chain employs TRBV5-4 and TRBJ2-7; 7 bases line up with TRBD1. Germline lookup yields CDR1 SGHNT and CDR2 YYREEE (reference sequence). The CDR3 has 18 amino acids. V shed 3 bases and J 2 bases; nucleotides not matched to a gene: 17. This CDR3 is CASSSARDSKPPTYEQYF. CDR3 in DNA: TGTGCCAGCAGCTCGGCCCGGGACAGCAAACCCCCGACCTACGAGCAGTACTTC.

This clone was observed once. The chain combines TRBV18 with TRBJ2-3; 11 nucleotides agree with TRBD2. The ends lost 2 bases at V and 5 bases at J; junction bases unmatched: 6. The CDR3 loop spans 16 amino acids. Germline CDR1 is KGHSH and CDR2 is LQKENI. CDR3: CASSPGLAGGIDTQYF. As DNA, the CDR3 is TGTGCCAGCTCACCAGGGCTAGCGGGAGGTATAGATACGCAGTATTTT.